This TCR beta chain came from a study of early T cells in non-severe SARS-CoV-2 infection. For the study at large: Alpha and beta chains were unpaired, from unsorted whole-blood bulk RNA.

TCRdb reanalysed the 5' RACE reads using MiXCR and keeps one entry per CDR3 protein. The profile shows about 70,000 distinct CDR3 sequences, approximately 11% of them singletons. The V gene's germline CDR1 is SQVTM and CDR2 ANQGSEA. V lost 5 bases and J lost 5; bases outside the gene matches: 8. The CDR3 is made up of 13 amino acids. This chain joins TRBV29-1 and TRBJ2-5, with 7 bases matching TRBD1. This clonotype was sampled from an adult who was a healthcare worker with PCR-confirmed SARS-CoV-2 infection or an uninfected control (not recorded which). Sequencing was performed on whole blood. The CDR3 loop reads CSVLQGQAETQYF. The CDR3 DNA reads TGCAGCGTTTTACAGGGGCAGGCGGAGACCCAGTACTTC.